This T cell receptor (beta chain) was identified in a study of Graves' ophthalmopathy and Graves' hyperthyroidism. Pregnancy or lactation, uncontrolled infections and other autoimmune diseases were grounds for excluding patients. V lost 6 bases to trimming and J lost 2 bases, with 20 bases between them. Germline lookup yields CDR1 MGHDK and CDR2 SYGVNS. CDR3 length equals 17 residues. Study outcomes and limitations: Most expanded thyroid clonotypes above 0.001 frequency also appeared in blood.

On this clonotype itself: Its antigen is as yet unknown.

RNA served as the template for amplifying TCR beta CDR3 regions. RT-PCR in the first round used HTBI primers; a second-round multiplex PCR followed. TCRdb ran MiXCR on the multiplex PCR reads and lists one entry per CDR3 protein. This table has some 750,000 distinct CDR3 sequences, roughly two fifths appearing once. This clonotype originated in an adult man with Graves' ophthalmopathy. Sample: peripheral blood. V usage is TRBV25-1 and J usage is TRBJ1-5; D may be TRBD1 (5 bases). CDR3 sequence (DNA): TGTGCCAGCAGCAACCTCGGAGGGAAAGGGGGCAATCAGCCCCAGCATTTT. Protein sequence: CASSNLGGKGGNQPQHF.